The clone carrying this TCR beta chain came up a few times. Via MiXCR, TCRdb re-called the RACE reads, giving one row per CDR3 protein. The table has approximately 120,000 distinct CDR3 sequences, 9% to 9.5% seen once. Indicated time point: patch test 2, 6 weeks after DPC sensitization. As to treatment: therapeutic diphenylcyclopropenone sensitization with weekly scalp DPC. The record originates from a study of human T cells and chemical hapten exposure. CDR1 and CDR2 (germline): ENHRY, SYGVKD. This CDR3 comprises 16 residues. V shed 2 bases and J shed 0 bases, with 11 bases lying between them. This chain joins TRBV10-3 and TRBJ2-1; perhaps TRBD2 as D (5 bases). The specimen was whole blood, collected in connection with sensitization to the hapten diphenylcyclopropenone (DPC). The TCR comes from a woman between 40 and 55 years old with alopecia areata. Some clones in this sample may be carry-over from other donors' samples. The CDR3, as DNA: TGTGCCATCAGTGAGGAAACGGGGAGCTCCTACAATGAGCAGTTCTTC. It codes for CAISEETGSSYNEQFF.